The 3 T cell receptor beta chains below were found in one sample sequenced in a study of Graves' ophthalmopathy and Graves' hyperthyroidism. Beta-chain TCR CDR3 regions were amplified from RNA transcripts. HTBI primers served in a first-round RT-PCR, which a second-round multiplex PCR followed. TCRdb re-derived calls from the multiplex PCR reads in MiXCR, one entry per CDR3 protein. Altogether fewer than 400,000 distinct CDR3 sequences are present, roughly 18% being singletons, with the ten largest covering approximately 1.4%. The sequencing input was peripheral blood. These receptors were taken from a woman aged 18-29 years with Graves' ophthalmopathy.

This clonotype was detected a few times. This chain joins TRBV6-1 and TRBJ1-1; 7 bases are shared with TRBD1. Germline V gene sequence: CDR1 MNHNS, CDR2 SASEGT. CDR3 length: 14 amino acids. Unmatched junction bases numbered 13, after V lost 10 bases and J lost 5 bases. The CDR3: CATDRGGARTEAFF. CDR3 coding DNA: TGTGCCACTGATCGAGGGGGCGCGAGGACTGAAGCTTTCTTT.

At least ten counts were recorded for this clonotype. The V call is TRBV6-2 or TRBV6-3, the J call TRBJ1-5; D may be TRBD1 (5 bases). The length of the CDR3 is 14 residues. V lost 6 bases to trimming and J lost 5 bases, with 14 bases between them. Germline V gene data show CDR1 as MNHEY and CDR2 as SVGEGT. The CDR3 here is CASRSRDGHQPQHF. CDR3 DNA sequence: TGTGCCAGCAGATCCCGGGACGGACATCAGCCCCAGCATTTT.

Ten or more counts support this clonotype. This chain connects TRBV5-5 to TRBJ2-2; D may correspond to TRBD1 or TRBD2 (5 bases each). The germline gives CDR1 SGHKS, CDR2 YYEKEE (reference sequence). There are 15 residues in the CDR3. V lost 4 bases to trimming and J lost 3 bases, with 13 bases between them. The CDR3 DNA reads TGTGCCAGCAGCGTCCCGGGACGGCACACCGGGGAGCTGTTTTTT. Translated, it gives CASSVPGRHTGELFF.